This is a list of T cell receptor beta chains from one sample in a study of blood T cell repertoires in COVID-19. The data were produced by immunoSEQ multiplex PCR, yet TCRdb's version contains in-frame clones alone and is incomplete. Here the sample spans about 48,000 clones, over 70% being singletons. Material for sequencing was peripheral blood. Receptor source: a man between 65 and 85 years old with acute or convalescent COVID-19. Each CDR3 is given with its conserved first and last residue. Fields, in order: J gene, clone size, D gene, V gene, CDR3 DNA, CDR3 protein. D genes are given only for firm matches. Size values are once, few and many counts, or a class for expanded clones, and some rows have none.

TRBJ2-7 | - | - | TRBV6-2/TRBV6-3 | TGTGCCAGCACCCCAACTGGGCCCGCCTACGAGCAGTACTTC | CASTPTGPAYEQYF
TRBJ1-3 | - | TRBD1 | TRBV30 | TGTGCCTGGAGTTTGACAGGGTCGGGAAACACCATATATTTT | CAWSLTGSGNTIYF
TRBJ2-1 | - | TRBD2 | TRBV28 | TGTGCCAGCAGTTTGGCTCTAGCGGGAGTTCGGGAGCAGTTCTTC | CASSLALAGVREQFF
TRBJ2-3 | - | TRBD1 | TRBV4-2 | TGTGCCAGCAGCCCGGGACAGGGAGCAGATACGCAGTATTTT | CASSPGQGADTQYF
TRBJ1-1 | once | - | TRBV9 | TGTGCCAGCAGCGTGGCAGGGTCGTTGAACACTGAAGCTTTCTTT | CASSVAGSLNTEAFF
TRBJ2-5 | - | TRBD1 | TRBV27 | TGTGCCAGCAGTTTGACAGGGCCAGAGACCCAGTACTTC | CASSLTGPETQYF
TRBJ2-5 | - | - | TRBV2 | TGTGCCAGCAGGCTTACTAGGAGCCAAGAGACCCAGTACTTC | CASRLTRSQETQYF
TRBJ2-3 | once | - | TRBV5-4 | TGTGCCAGCAGCTACGGAGTGCCGGGCACAGATACGCAGTATTTT | CASSYGVPGTDTQYF
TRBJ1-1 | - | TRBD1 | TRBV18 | TGTGCCAGCTCTGTGGACAGGGTTAGCACTGAAGCTTTCTTT | CASSVDRVSTEAFF
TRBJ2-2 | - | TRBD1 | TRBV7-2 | TGTGCCAGCAGCTCTAACAGGGGAGGGGAGCTGTTTTTT | CASSSNRGGELFF
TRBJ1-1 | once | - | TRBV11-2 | TGTGCCAGCAGCTTAGAATGGAGTGAAGCTTTCTTT | CASSLEWSEAFF
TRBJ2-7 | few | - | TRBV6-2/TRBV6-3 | TGTGCCAGCAGCCTCCGGGACTCCCCGAGCTCCTACGAGCAGTACTTC | CASSLRDSPSSYEQYF
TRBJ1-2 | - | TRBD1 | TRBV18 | TGTGCCAGCTCTCCCGACAGGGACCTTGGCTACACCTTC | CASSPDRDLGYTF
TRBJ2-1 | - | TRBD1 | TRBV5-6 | TGTGCCAGCAGCCCAGTCGGACAGGGGGCAAATGAGCAGTTCTTC | CASSPVGQGANEQFF
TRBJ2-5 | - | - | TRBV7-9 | TGTGCCAGCTCTCGAGGTGGCGGGGAGACCCAGTACTTC | CASSRGGGETQYF
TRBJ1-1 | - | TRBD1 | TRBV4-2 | TGTGCCAGCGGACCTATCCCCGCAGGGGGAGCTTTCTTT | CASGPIPAGGAFF
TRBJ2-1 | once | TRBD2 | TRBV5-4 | TGTGCCAGCAGCTTGATTGAGAGGCTAGCGGGGGACAATGAGCAGTTCTTC | CASSLIERLAGDNEQFF
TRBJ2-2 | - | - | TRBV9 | TGTGCCAGCAGCTTACTTCCGGGACAACTGAACACCGGGGAGCTGTTTTTT | CASSLLPGQLNTGELFF
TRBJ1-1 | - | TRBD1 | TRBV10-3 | TGTGCCATCAGTATTGGACAGGACACTGAAGCTTTCTTT | CAISIGQDTEAFF
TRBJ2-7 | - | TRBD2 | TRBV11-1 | TGTGCCAGCAGCGCGAGACCTAGCGGGAGCTACGAGCAGTACTTC | CASSARPSGSYEQYF
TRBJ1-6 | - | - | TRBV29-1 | TGCAGCGTTGCACGGTCCTCAAATTCACCCCTCCACTTT | CSVARSSNSPLHF
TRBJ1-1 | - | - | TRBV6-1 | TGTGCCAGCAGTGACGTCCGGGGGGGAGACACTGAAGCTTTCTTT | CASSDVRGGDTEAFF
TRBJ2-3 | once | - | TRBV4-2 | TGTGCCAGCAGCCAAGGACAGGCTGGCACAGATACGCAGTATTTT | CASSQGQAGTDTQYF
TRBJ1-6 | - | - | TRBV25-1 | TGTGCCACCAGTATCGATGGGGAGCCCCTCCACTTT | CATSIDGEPLHF
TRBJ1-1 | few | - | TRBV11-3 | TGTGCCAGCAGCCCCCATCAGAACACTGAAGCTTTCTTT | CASSPHQNTEAFF
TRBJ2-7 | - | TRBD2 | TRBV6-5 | TGTGCCAGCAGTTTCGGACTAGCGGGAAAGAGGGACGAGCAGTACTTC | CASSFGLAGKRDEQYF
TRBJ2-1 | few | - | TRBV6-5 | TGTGCCAGCAGCTTGGAGGGGCGCGTTGAGCAGTTCTTC | CASSLEGRVEQFF
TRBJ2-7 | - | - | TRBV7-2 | TGTGCCAGCAGCCCTGATCGGTTCTCCTACGAGCAGTACTTC | CASSPDRFSYEQYF
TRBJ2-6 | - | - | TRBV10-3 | TGTGCCACCACAGGGAACACAGGCGTCCCTGGGGCCAACGTCCTGACTTTC | CATTGNTGVPGANVLTF
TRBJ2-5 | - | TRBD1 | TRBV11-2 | TGTGCCAGCAGCCCATGGGACAGGGGAGAGACCCAGTACTTC | CASSPWDRGETQYF
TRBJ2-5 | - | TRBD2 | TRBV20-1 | TGCAGTGCTGGGAGGGGAGAGACCCAGTACTTC | CSAGRGETQYF
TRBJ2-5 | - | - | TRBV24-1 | TGTGCCACCAGTGATTTCCGCGGACAAGAGACCCAGTACTTC | CATSDFRGQETQYF
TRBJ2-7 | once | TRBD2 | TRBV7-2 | TGTGCCAGCAGCATCGGGACTAGCGGGGTTCCCTACGAGCAGTACTTC | CASSIGTSGVPYEQYF
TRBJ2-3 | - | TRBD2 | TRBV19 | TGTGCCAGTAGTATCAGGACTAGCGGGAGGTACACAGATACGCAGTATTTT | CASSIRTSGRYTDTQYF
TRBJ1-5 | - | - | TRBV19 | TGTGCCAGCGGGGGGAGCAATCAGCCCCAGCATTTT | CASGGSNQPQHF
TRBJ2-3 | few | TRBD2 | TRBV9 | TGTGCCAGCAGCGTAGTGGAGCGGGGGTTCACAGATACGCAGTATTTT | CASSVVERGFTDTQYF
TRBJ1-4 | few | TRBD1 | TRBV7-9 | TGTGCCAGCAGCTTAGACGCGGCAGGGGGCGGTGAAAAACTGTTTTTT | CASSLDAAGGGEKLFF
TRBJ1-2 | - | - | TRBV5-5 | TGTGCCAGCAGCTTGGGACCGGGGAGGGCTGGCTACACCTTC | CASSLGPGRAGYTF
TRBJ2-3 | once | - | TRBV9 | TGTGCCAGCAGCGTAGGGGCCTCTCCCACAGATACGCAGTATTTT | CASSVGASPTDTQYF
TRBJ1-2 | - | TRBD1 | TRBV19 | TGTGCCAGTAGTCCCAACCAGGGGGCTGGGGGCTACACCTTC | CASSPNQGAGGYTF
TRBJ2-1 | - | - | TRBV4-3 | TGCGCCAGCAGCCAAGATCTCGGGAGCGGATACAATGAGCAGTTCTTC | CASSQDLGSGYNEQFF
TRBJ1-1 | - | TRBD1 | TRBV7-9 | TGTGCCAGCAGCACGACAGGGGACACTGAAGCTTTCTTT | CASSTTGDTEAFF
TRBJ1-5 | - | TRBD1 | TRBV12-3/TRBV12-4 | TGTGCCAGCAGGCAGGGGGTTCAGCCCCAGCATTTT | CASRQGVQPQHF
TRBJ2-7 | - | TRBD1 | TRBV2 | TGTGCCAGCAAGGGACAGGGGGAGACCGAGCAGTACTTC | CASKGQGETEQYF
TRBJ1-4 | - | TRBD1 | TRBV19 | TGTGCCAGTAGTCCGTCACAGGGGATCGCAACTAATGAAAAACTGTTTTTT | CASSPSQGIATNEKLFF
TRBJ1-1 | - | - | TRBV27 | TGTGCCAGCAGCCGAGAACTGCCCGGTGGCACTGAAGCTTTCTTT | CASSRELPGGTEAFF
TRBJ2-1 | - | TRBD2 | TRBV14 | TGTGCCAGCAGCCACGGGGCTAGCGGGGGAATGGAGCAGTTCTTC | CASSHGASGGMEQFF
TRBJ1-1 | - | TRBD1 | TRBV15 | TGTGCCACCAGCAGACCCCCTCCGGACAGGGGTGCGTCTTTCTTT | CATSRPPPDRGASFF
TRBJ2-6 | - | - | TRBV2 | TGTGCCAGCAGTGCACTTAGCTCTGGGGCCAACGTCCTGACTTTC | CASSALSSGANVLTF
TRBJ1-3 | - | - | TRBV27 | TGTGCCAGCAGTTTATCACAGGGAAACACCATATATTTT | CASSLSQGNTIYF
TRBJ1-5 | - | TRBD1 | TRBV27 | TGTGCCAGCAGACAGGACAGGGGCAGCAATCAGCCCCAGCATTTT | CASRQDRGSNQPQHF
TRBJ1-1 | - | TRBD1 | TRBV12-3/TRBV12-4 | TGTGCCAGCAGCCTTACAGGGGAAGCTGAAGCTTTCTTT | CASSLTGEAEAFF
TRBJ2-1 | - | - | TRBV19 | TGTGCCAGTAGCGGGGACAATTACAATGAGCAGTTCTTC | CASSGDNYNEQFF